The 27 T cell receptor beta chains in this list originate from one sample, sequenced in a study. TCRdb passed the RT-PCR reads through MiXCR, listing each CDR3 protein once. Of about 680,000 distinct CDR3 sequences listed, approximately 15% were seen once; the top ten hold roughly 3.9%. The sequencing sample was made of memory CD4+ T cells from blood. The receptors stem from a female donor in good health, serving as a healthy control.

The sample holds a few counts of this clonotype. The chain carries TRBV12-3 or TRBV12-4 and TRBJ1-1, with a tentative D call TRBD1 (6 bases). CDR3 length: 13 amino acids. Deletions cut 1 base from V and 8 bases from J, with 11 bases between. CDR3 sequence (DNA): TGTGCCAGCAGTTTAGGGGGGGGCGTAGAAGCTTTCTTT. As protein: CASSLGGGVEAFF.

This rearrangement joins TRBV12-3 or TRBV12-4 to TRBJ1-5; 10 positions match TRBD1. There are 15 residues in the CDR3. V shed 5 bases, J shed 5 bases, and the junction held 6 bases outside the gene matches. For the CDR3, the DNA is TGTGCCAGCAGTCAGGACAGGGGGTATGATCAGCCCCAGCATTTT. This sequence encodes CASSQDRGYDQPQHF.

This clonotype was seen a handful of times. The chain recombines TRBV29-1 with TRBJ2-4, with D uncertain. V lost 3 bases and J lost 9, with 9 bases in between. Germline values: CDR1 SQVTM, CDR2 ANQGSEA. This CDR3 has 11 residues. Here the CDR3 DNA reads TGCAGCGTTGACTACAGAACCATTCAGTACTTC. Its translation: CSVDYRTIQYF.

This CDR3 reads CAWSSGQINQPQHF. The DNA of the CDR3 is TGTGCCTGGAGTAGCGGACAGATCAATCAGCCCCAGCATTTT. The chain combines TRBV30 with TRBJ1-5, with a weak D call TRBD1 (6 bases). Germline V CDR1 and CDR2: GTSNPN, SVGIG (reference sequence). V shed 2 bases and J shed 3 bases, with 11 bases lying between them. The CDR3 loop spans 14 amino acids.

Only a few counts were recorded for this clonotype. The chain is built from TRBV5-1 and TRBJ2-3; TRBD1 might be the D (7 bases). The ends were cut back, 5 bases at V and 2 bases at J, with 18 bases in the middle. Germline CDR1 is SGHRS and CDR2 is YFSETQ. CDR3 length: 16 residues. The CDR3 region has the DNA TGCGCCAGCAGGGCCGTTGGAGGGACAGCCACAGATACGCAGTATTTT. It translates to CASRAVGGTATDTQYF.

This clonotype was detected only a few times. This chain connects TRBV4-1 to TRBJ1-6, with 11 bases matching TRBD1. The junction had 3 bases not matched to a gene; V was cut back by 1 base and J by 4 bases. The CDR3 runs 17 residues. The germline V gene encodes CDR1 MGHRA and CDR2 YSYEKL. As DNA, the CDR3 is TGCGCCAGCAGCCAAGTCGGGGACAGGGGGTATAATTCACCCCTCCACTTT. This sequence encodes CASSQVGDRGYNSPLHF.

The sample holds a few counts of this clonotype. This chain connects TRBV6-2 or TRBV6-3 to TRBJ2-1; 7 bases match TRBD2. Per germline, CDR1 MNHEY and CDR2 SVGEGT. The CDR3 covers 16 residues. V lost 4 bases and J lost 4; bases outside the gene matches: 10. In nucleotides, the CDR3 is TGTGCCAGCAGTTGGCCCCGACTAGCCCGATACAATGAGCAGTTCTTC. It is translated as CASSWPRLARYNEQFF.

The rearrangement uses TRBV30 and TRBJ2-3, with D uncertain. Between the trimmed V and J ends, which lost 5 bases and 5 bases, there was a span of 8 bases. This CDR3 has 11 residues. Germline CDR1 GTSNPN, CDR2 SVGIG (reference sequence). The DNA of the CDR3 is TGTGCCTGGGCTATCGGAGATACGCAGTATTTT. It encodes CAWAIGDTQYF.

This clonotype has ten or more counts. The chain has TRBV27 and TRBJ2-7; TRBD1 aligns across 8 bases. In germline, CDR1 is MNHEY, CDR2 SMNVEV (reference sequence). This CDR3 has 14 residues. Trimming removed 5 bases from V and 3 bases from J; junction bases left unmatched: 6. The CDR3 here is CASSPNGQGYEQYF. The DNA for the CDR3 is TGTGCCAGCAGTCCAAATGGACAGGGCTACGAGCAGTACTTC.

This clonotype turned up a few times. This chain uses TRBV6-2 or TRBV6-3 with TRBJ2-2; unclear D gene. V was pared by 5 bases and J by 4 bases, with 11 bases between. CDR3 length: 14 residues. Germline loops: CDR1 MNHEY, CDR2 SVGEGT. CDR3 amino acids: CASSSPWGTGELFF. CDR3 nucleotides: TGTGCCAGCAGTAGCCCCTGGGGCACCGGGGAGCTGTTTTTT.

The chain joins TRBV27 to TRBJ2-1, with a weak D call TRBD1 (6 bases). CDR3 size: 17 residues. Germline V gene data show CDR1 as MNHEY and CDR2 as SMNVEV (reference sequence). Trimming stripped 2 bases from V and 5 bases from J, with 19 bases between. The CDR3 loop is CASSLAPGDTINNEQFF. CDR3 nucleotide sequence: TGTGCCAGCAGTTTAGCCCCCGGGGACACGATAAACAATGAGCAGTTCTTC.

This clonotype was observed many times. This rearrangement joins TRBV6-6 to TRBJ2-7; tentatively, D is TRBD2 (6 bases). V was shortened by 7 bases and J by 0 bases, with 10 bases between the two germline ends. CDR1 and CDR2 from the germline V gene are MNHNY and SVGAGI (reference sequence). The CDR3 has 13 residues. This CDR3 reads CASKDGSSYEQYF. The CDR3, as DNA: TGTGCCAGCAAGGACGGGAGCTCCTACGAGCAGTACTTC.

This clonotype was recorded a few times. The chain links TRBV19 to TRBJ1-4; D unclear. The CDR3 contains 11 residues. Germline CDR1 reads LNHDA; CDR2 reads SQIVND (reference sequence). V was cut by 11 bases and J by 7 bases, with 11 bases left in between. The CDR3 DNA reads TGTGCCGGCAAAGTTGGTGAAAAACTGTTTTTT. Protein: CAGKVGEKLFF.

This clonotype was found a few times. This chain joins TRBV24-1 and TRBJ2-2; 15 bases fit TRBD2. From germline, CDR1 is KGHDR and CDR2 SFDVKD. J gave up 1 base and V 2 bases, and 1 base lay outside the gene matches. This CDR3 spans 18 amino acids. In DNA, the CDR3 is TGTGCCACCAGTGATTGGGGACTAGCGGGGGGGAACACCGGGGAGCTGTTTTTT. Residues: CATSDWGLAGGNTGELFF.

This clonotype was detected many times. This chain links TRBV5-1 with TRBJ2-7; D is uncertain. Germline-derived CDR1 and CDR2 are SGHRS and YFSETQ. Trimming pared 7 bases from V and 1 base from J, leaving 18 bases between. There are 15 residues in the CDR3. For the CDR3, the DNA is TGCGCCAGCGCCCGAGGTCATACGACGTCCTACGAGCAGTACTTC. Protein: CASARGHTTSYEQYF.

The chain has TRBV12-3 or TRBV12-4 and TRBJ1-5, with 9 bases that match TRBD1. This CDR3 has 15 residues. V shed 4 bases and J 4 bases; nucleotides not matched to a gene: 5. The CDR3 DNA is TGTGCCAGCAGTTATCCGGGACAGGGAAATCAGCCCCAGCATTTT. Its translation: CASSYPGQGNQPQHF.

The chain links TRBV7-2 to TRBJ2-2, with a possible D match to TRBD1 (6 bases). CDR1 and CDR2 (germline): SGHTA, FQGNSA. CDR3 size: 15 residues. V gave up 5 bases and J gave up 4 bases, with 14 bases separating them. The CDR3, as DNA: TGTGCCAGCAGCCCACAGGGAGTCGGCACCGGGGAGCTGTTTTTT. It encodes CASSPQGVGTGELFF.

This clonotype was observed a handful of times. The chain joins TRBV12-3 or TRBV12-4 to TRBJ2-7; 11 positions agree with TRBD1. The CDR3 totals 17 residues. The junction had 17 bases not matched to a gene; V was cut back by 6 bases and J by 7 bases. The CDR3 DNA follows: TGTGCCAGCAGCCCAGTGGCACCCGGGACAGGGGGTGGGGAGCAGTACTTC. This encodes CASSPVAPGTGGGEQYF.

V gene TRBV7-2 combines with J gene TRBJ2-7, with 8 bases lining up with TRBD2. J was trimmed by 5 bases and V by 6 bases; bases with no gene match: 9. Germline CDR1 is SGHTA and CDR2 is FQGNSA. The CDR3 is 14 residues long. The CDR3 DNA is TGTGCCAGCAGTGCACAGGCGGGAGGCCACGAGCAGTACTTC. Translated, it gives CASSAQAGGHEQYF.

This clonotype was counted a few times. This chain connects TRBV4-2 to TRBJ2-1; perhaps TRBD2 as D (6 bases). The CDR3 is 15 residues long. The V gene lost 0 bases and the J gene lost 5 bases, with 11 bases spanning the gap. From germline, CDR1 is LGHNA and CDR2 YNFKEQ. CDR3 amino acids: CASSQDGRAHNEQFF. CDR3 DNA: TGTGCCAGCAGCCAAGACGGGAGAGCCCACAATGAGCAGTTCTTC.

This clonotype appeared many times. The chain combines TRBV5-1 with TRBJ2-1; TRBD2 might be the D (5 bases). Trimming shortened V by 0 bases and J by 8 bases, and 12 bases separated the two germline ends. The CDR3 runs 14 residues. Germline lookup yields CDR1 SGHRS and CDR2 YFSETQ. CDR3 in amino acids: CASSLAGSSHEQFF. Here the CDR3 DNA reads TGCGCCAGCAGCTTGGCCGGATCTAGCCATGAGCAGTTCTTC. The entire variable domain, with the rest obtained from reference TRBV5-1 and TRBJ2-1, is as follows: KAGVTQTPRYLIKTRGQQVTLSCSPISGHRSVSWYQQTPGQGLQFLFEYFSETQRNKGNFPGRFSGRQFSNSRSEMNVSTLELGDSALYLCASSLAGSSHEQFFGPGTRLTVL.

The chain recombines TRBV3-1 with TRBJ1-1; 12 bases align to TRBD1. The CDR3 runs 15 residues. Per germline, CDR1 LGHDT and CDR2 YNNKEL (reference sequence). The trim removed 5 bases at V and 5 bases at J, leaving 6 bases unmatched. The CDR3, as DNA: TGTGCCAGCAGCGCCCGGGACAGGGGGCTTACTGAAGCTTTCTTT. Protein: CASSARDRGLTEAFF.

This clonotype was picked up many times. The chain has TRBV6-6 and TRBJ1-1; maybe TRBD1 (5 bases). Germline V gene sequence: CDR1 MNHNY, CDR2 SVGAGI (reference sequence). Trimming shortened V by 0 bases and J by 2 bases, and 13 bases separated the two germline ends. The CDR3 consists of 16 residues. CDR3 amino acids: CASSYSGREGNTEAFF. CDR3 coding DNA: TGTGCCAGCAGTTACTCGGGCAGGGAAGGAAACACTGAAGCTTTCTTT.

This chain uses TRBV18 with TRBJ1-1; no clear D. From germline, CDR1 is KGHSH and CDR2 LQKENI. The length of the CDR3 is 14 residues. V shed 3 bases and J shed 2 bases, with 10 bases lying between them. CDR3: CASSPIQSNTEAFF. CDR3 nucleotide sequence: TGTGCCAGCTCACCGATACAGAGTAACACTGAAGCTTTCTTT.

This clonotype was seen only a few times. CDR3 bases: TGCAGCGTTGGGGGCCCGTTGGGACTTACTGAAGCTTTCTTT. Protein sequence: CSVGGPLGLTEAFF. The rearrangement uses TRBV29-1 and TRBJ1-1, with TRBD1 as a possible D gene (5 bases). Germline CDR1 is SQVTM and CDR2 is ANQGSEA. V was trimmed by 4 bases and J by 5 bases, leaving 17 bases between them. The CDR3 loop spans 14 amino acids.

This clonotype was recorded at least ten times. V usage is TRBV4-2 and J usage is TRBJ2-5; possible D gene TRBD2, 5 bases. This CDR3 has 15 amino acids. Germline lookup yields CDR1 LGHNA and CDR2 YNFKEQ. Trimming left V 1 base short and J 3 bases short, with 12 bases between. CDR3 region: CASSQAVTREETQYF. In DNA, the CDR3 is TGTGCCAGCAGCCAAGCGGTAACTAGAGAAGAGACCCAGTACTTC.

About this clonotype itself: This may arise from a read error, as a much more abundant clone is one base away. This is likely a read error, given that the CDR3 carries no conserved phenylalanine or tryptophan at its end. The V and J genes are TRBV5-1 and TRBJ2-3, with D perhaps matching TRBD1 (5 bases). Germline-derived CDR1 and CDR2 are SGHRS and YFSETQ. Deletions cut 4 bases from V and 5 bases from J, with 14 bases between. The length of the CDR3 is 14 residues. CDR3 amino acids: CASSKQDTIDTQYL. CDR3 sequence (DNA): TGCGCCAGCAGCAAACAGGATACCATAGATACGCAGTATCTT.